Below are 22 T cell receptor beta chains sequenced from a single sample in a study of tumor-infiltrating lymphocytes in glioblastoma multiforme. TCR beta libraries were built from RNA through three nested multiplex PCR rounds using modified ARM-PCR. TCRdb re-analysed the multiplex PCR reads in MiXCR, keeping a single row per CDR3 protein. Here the sample spans more than 13,000 distinct CDR3 sequences, 65% to 80% being singletons. The sequenced sample consisted of brain tumor tissue. The source is a male donor with glioblastoma.

This chain uses TRBV29-1 with TRBJ1-2, with 7 bases identical to TRBD1. The V and J ends lost 5 bases and 4 bases, in that order; junction bases with no gene match: 7. Germline CDR1 reads SQVTM; CDR2 reads ANQGSEA. The CDR3 spans 13 residues. The CDR3 loop is CSVLGGAGYGYTF. CDR3 bases: TGCAGCGTTTTAGGGGGCGCTGGCTATGGCTACACCTTC.

With regard to this clonotype: A single base separates this from a much larger clone, so it may be a read error. CDR3 residues: CSVPAEVINHGYTF. In DNA, the CDR3 is TGCAGCGTCCCTGCGGAGGTTATTAACCATGGCTACACCTTC. The chain uses TRBV29-1 and TRBJ1-2, with D unresolved. Germline V lookup: CDR1 SQVTM, CDR2 ANQGSEA. The CDR3 extends over 14 amino acids.

V and J are TRBV6-2 or TRBV6-3 and TRBJ2-2, with 7 bases fitting TRBD1. The CDR3 length is 17 residues. V trimming: 2 bases; J trimming: 5 bases; junction bases outside the gene matches: 11. Germline loops: CDR1 MNHEY, CDR2 SVGEGT. This CDR3 reads CASSYPRDSLTTGELFF. CDR3 nucleotide sequence: TGTGCCAGCAGTTACCCCCGGGACAGCCTGACGACCGGGGAGCTGTTTTTT.

Concerning this clonotype: The junction and the germline gene differ at one end; a read error may be behind it. The J gene is TRBJ1-5, the V gene TRBV11-2, with 7 bases fitting TRBD1. Germline V CDR1 and CDR2: SGHAT, FQNNGV. The CDR3 is made up of 14 amino acids. The CDR3 region is CASSKDRKNQPQHF. The CDR3 DNA reads as TGTGCCAGCAGCAAGGACAGGAAGAATCAGCCTCAGCATTTT.

The chain carries TRBV6-2 or TRBV6-3 and TRBJ2-1, with 7 nucleotides matching TRBD2. From germline, CDR1 is MNHEY and CDR2 SVGEGT. The J segment lost 3 bases and the V segment lost 6 bases, leaving 8 bases of the junction unmatched. CDR3 length: 15 residues. CDR3 region: CASSKPSGNYNEQFF. DNA of the CDR3: TGTGCCAGCAGCAAACCTAGCGGCAACTACAATGAGCAGTTCTTC.

The chain links TRBV6-5 to TRBJ2-7, with no clear D. The CDR3 spans 12 residues. CDR1 and CDR2 from the germline V gene are MNHEY and SVGAGI. The ends were cut back, 6 bases at V and 5 bases at J, with 11 bases in the middle. The CDR3 region is CASRNSLHEQYF. The CDR3 DNA reads as TGTGCCAGCAGAAACTCCCTCCACGAGCAGTACTTC.

This clonotype was seen more than once but under ten times. The rearrangement joins TRBV11-1 to TRBJ2-5, with TRBD1 identical over 7 bases. The CDR3 runs to 13 residues. The germline V gene encodes CDR1 SGHAT and CDR2 FQDESV (reference sequence). The V gene end was trimmed by 5 bases and the J gene end by 3 bases; junction bases not matched to a gene: 3. CDR3 coding DNA: TGTGCCAGCAGCCCCGGGACAGAAGAGACCCAGTACTTC. The encoded protein is CASSPGTEETQYF.

The V call is TRBV11-2, the J call TRBJ1-2, with D maybe TRBD1 (5 bases). Germline values: CDR1 SGHAT, CDR2 FQNNGV. CDR3 size: 14 residues. V lost 7 bases, J lost 5 bases, and 17 bases lay in between. The CDR3 region has the DNA TGTGCCAGCATCCCGGGACCGCTCGCTTATGGCTACACCTTC. It yields the protein CASIPGPLAYGYTF.

A remark on this clonotype: Lacking the conserved final phenylalanine or tryptophan, this CDR3 likely reflects a read error. Because the CDR3's place on the DNA is in doubt, the DNA is left out and the CDR3 is given as listed by TCRdb. The V call is TRBV11-2, the J call TRBJ2-1; no DNA check was done on the table's D call, TRBD1. Germline CDR1 is SGHAT and CDR2 is FQNNGV. The CDR3 length is 13 residues, termini included. Here the CDR3 reads CASSLYRGNEKFS.

Worth noting for this clonotype: The germline gene is not matched at one end of the junction; a read error may be the cause. The rearrangement links TRBV20-1 to TRBJ2-1; the match to TRBD2 covers 9 bases. The CDR3 contains 15 residues. Germline CDR1 and CDR2: DFQATT and SNEGSKA (reference sequence). The CDR3 loop reads CSALQAGGSYNKHFF. CDR3 in DNA: TGCAGTGCTCTTCAAGCGGGAGGTTCTTACAATAAGCACTTCTTC.

This chain uses TRBV6-6 with TRBJ2-3; D is unclear. This CDR3 comprises 13 residues. Between the trimmed V and J ends, which lost 10 bases and 4 bases, there was a span of 15 bases. Germline CDR1 reads MNHNY; CDR2 reads SVGAGI (reference sequence). CDR3 residues: CANRGPGSDTQYF. In DNA, the CDR3 is TGTGCCAATAGAGGACCGGGCTCAGATACGCAGTATTTT.

This clonotype was seen a handful of times. The chain uses TRBV19 and TRBJ1-1, with TRBD1 matching over 8 bases. Germline lookup yields CDR1 LNHDA and CDR2 SQIVND (reference sequence). CDR3 length: 12 amino acids. The V segment lost 3 bases and the J segment 8 bases; nucleotides outside the gene matches: 2. The CDR3 DNA is TGTGCCAGTAGTATCAGGACAGGGGAAGCTTTCTTT. Its protein product is CASSIRTGEAFF.

In the case of this clonotype: A read error is likely, as this CDR3 ends without the conserved phenylalanine or tryptophan. This chain uses TRBV4-1 with TRBJ1-2, with 7 bases matching TRBD1. Germline loops: CDR1 MGHRA, CDR2 YSYEKL. The CDR3 has 16 amino acids. CDR3 sequence reads: CASNQDRYRGNYGYTL. In DNA form, the CDR3 reads TGTGCCAGCAACCAAGATCGATACAGGGGAAACTATGGCTACACCTTG.

In regard to this clonotype: One end of the junction varies from germline; a read error may be responsible. V usage is TRBV11-3 and J usage is TRBJ2-1, with TRBD2 matching 11 bases. The V gene's germline CDR1 is SGHNT and CDR2 YENEEA. The CDR3 loop spans 20 amino acids. This CDR3 reads CPSSPGLGSGASGRNHEQFF. The CDR3 coding sequence is TGCCCCAGCAGCCCGGGCTTAGGCTCCGGGGCTAGCGGGAGGAACCATGAGCAGTTCTTC. Using reference TRBV11-3 and TRBJ2-1 for the parts outside the CDR3, the full variable domain is EAGVVQSPRYKIIEKKQPVAFWCNPISGHNTLYWYLQNLGQGPELLIRYENEEAVDDSQLPKDRFSAERLKGVDSTLKIQPAELGDSAVYLCPSSPGLGSGASGRNHEQFFGPGTRLTVL.

This chain connects TRBV6-2 or TRBV6-3 to TRBJ1-5; D is unclear. The CDR3 has 12 residues. The germline CDR1 and CDR2 sequences are MNHEY and SVGEGT. V lost 6 bases and J lost 5, with 8 bases in between. The CDR3 sequence: CASRRRDQPQHF. DNA of the CDR3: TGTGCCAGCAGGCGTAGGGATCAGCCCCAGCATTTT.

V usage is TRBV11-1 and J usage is TRBJ2-6; D not resolved. Germline loops: CDR1 SGHAT, CDR2 FQDESV (reference sequence). Deletions cut 3 bases from V and 0 bases from J, with 0 bases between. The CDR3 consists of 13 residues. DNA for the CDR3: TGTGCCAGCAGCTTCTCTGGGGCCAACGTCCTGACTTTC. Its translation is CASSFSGANVLTF.

This clonotype has just a few counts. The chain employs TRBV6-1 and TRBJ2-7; D is perhaps TRBD1 (6 bases). Trimming removed 3 bases from V and 0 bases from J, with 6 bases in between. The CDR3 totals 13 residues. Germline V gives CDR1 MNHNS, CDR2 SASEGT. The CDR3 nucleotides are TGTGCCAGCAGTGAGGACAGCTCCTACGAGCAGTACTTC. Amino acids: CASSEDSSYEQYF.

With respect to this clonotype: A much larger clone differs by one base, so this may be a read error. The chain recombines TRBV11-2 with TRBJ2-3; no clear D. CDR1 is SGHAT, CDR2 FQNNGV, per germline. The CDR3 loop spans 13 amino acids. The CDR3 reads CASSLRPTDMQYF. The CDR3, as DNA: TGTGCCAGCAGCCTCCGACCCACAGATATGCAGTATTTT.

The chain has TRBV11-1 and TRBJ2-1; D is undetermined. This CDR3 is 16 amino acids long. The V end lost 0 bases, the J end lost 10 bases, and 19 bases lay between the germline ends. Germline values: CDR1 SGHAT, CDR2 FQDESV (reference sequence). Here the CDR3 reads CASSLARMDRWYEQFF. CDR3 nucleotides: TGTGCCAGCAGCTTAGCACGTATGGACCGGTGGTACGAGCAGTTCTTC.

With regard to this clonotype: A clone one base away is much larger, so this may be a read error. The V gene is TRBV11-3, the J gene TRBJ2-1, with 8 bases matching TRBD1. Losses at the gene ends were 5 bases for V and 9 bases for J; bases not matched to a gene: 3. This CDR3 spans 12 amino acids. Looked up from germline, CDR1 is SGHNT and CDR2 is YENEEA. Here the CDR3 DNA reads TGTGCCAGCAGCCACGGACAGGGTGAGCAGTTCTTC. Its protein is CASSHGQGEQFF.

Comment on this clonotype: A read error may account for a junction end that differs from germline. The rearrangement uses TRBV11-1 and TRBJ2-3; 12 nucleotides match TRBD2. Germline values: CDR1 SGHAT, CDR2 FQDESV (reference sequence). This CDR3 region has 16 residues. Here the CDR3 DNA reads TGTGCCTGCAGCTTAGGACTAGCGGGAAGCATAGATACGCAGTATTTT. This gives the protein CACSLGLAGSIDTQYF.

As to this clonotype: One junction end disagrees with the germline gene, perhaps due to a read error. This rearrangement joins TRBV5-1 to TRBJ2-3, with unresolved D. The germline V gene has CDR1 SGHRS and CDR2 YFSETQ. This CDR3 has 14 residues. The CDR3 reads CVSSLDRHTDTQYF. The CDR3 DNA follows: TGCGTCAGCAGTCTGGACCGACACACAGATACGCAGTATTTT.